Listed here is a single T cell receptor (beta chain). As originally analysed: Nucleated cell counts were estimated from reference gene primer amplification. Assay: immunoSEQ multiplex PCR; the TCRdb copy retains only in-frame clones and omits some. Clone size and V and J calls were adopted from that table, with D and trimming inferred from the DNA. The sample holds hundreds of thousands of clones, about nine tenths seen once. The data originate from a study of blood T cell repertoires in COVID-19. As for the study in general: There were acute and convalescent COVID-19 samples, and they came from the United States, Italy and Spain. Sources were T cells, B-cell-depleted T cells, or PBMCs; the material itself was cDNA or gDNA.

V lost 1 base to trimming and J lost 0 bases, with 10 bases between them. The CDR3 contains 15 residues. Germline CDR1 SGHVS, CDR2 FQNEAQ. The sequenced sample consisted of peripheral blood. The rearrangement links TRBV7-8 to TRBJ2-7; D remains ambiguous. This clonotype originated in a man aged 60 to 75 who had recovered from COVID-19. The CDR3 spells CASSLGRQASYEQYF. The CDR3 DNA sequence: TGTGCCAGCAGCTTAGGCCGGCAGGCCTCCTACGAGCAGTACTTC.